This record concerns one T cell receptor beta chain sequence. This entry comes from a study of blood T cell repertoires in COVID-19. The J segment lost 4 bases and the V segment lost 0 bases, leaving 15 bases of the junction unmatched. The length of the CDR3 is 19 residues. Germline CDR1 is SGDLS and CDR2 is YYNGEE. Some clones are missing from TCRdb's copy, which holds only in-frame ones; the method was immunoSEQ multiplex PCR. The data contain roughly 300,000 clones, approximately 86% of them seen just once; the ten biggest clones take up approximately 4.6%. Enrollees, roughly 18 to 95 years old, lived in fewer than 25 US areas.

Material for sequencing was PBMCs or T cells enriched from blood (not recorded which). This chain uses TRBV9 with TRBJ2-1; TRBD2 matches 8 bases. This TCR was sampled from a woman in her thirties or forties with acute COVID-19. The CDR3 protein is CASSVVLDGGAMGYNEQFF. The CDR3 DNA is TGTGCCAGCAGCGTAGTATTAGACGGGGGGGCGATGGGTTACAATGAGCAGTTCTTC.